This TCR beta chain came from a study of blood T cells in healthy people across ages. Study-level findings and limits: TCR beta diversity tracked closely with naive T cell percentage. Diversity was estimated from one million T cells, and these estimates were considered underestimates. It was not known whether donors were CMV positive (a possible confounder of expanded clonotype changes).

This clonotype was picked up a small number of times. Antigen: not known. Per sample, extraction of total RNA gave at least 5 micrograms in every case. Using a J-beta primer mix together with a sample-barcoded 5' primer, a second PCR was run for about 6 to 11 cycles. From the 5' RACE reads, TCRdb called clonotypes with MiXCR, one entry per CDR3 protein. The sample holds about a million distinct CDR3 sequences, around 54% seen once. Source material: blood. This receptor was taken from a woman aged 55-75 years in good health.

CDR3 residues: CASSRSRRGIQYF. CDR3 nucleotide sequence: TGTGCCAGCAGCCGTTCCCGGCGGGGAATTCAGTACTTC. V usage is TRBV28 and J usage is TRBJ2-4, with D possibly being TRBD2 (6 bases). Per germline, CDR1 MDHEN and CDR2 SYDVKM. The CDR3 has 13 amino acids. V gave up 6 bases and J gave up 10 bases, with 16 bases separating them.